These 24 T cell receptor beta chains were all obtained from the same sample, sequenced in a study of T-cell memory formation after mild COVID-19. TCRdb passed the 5' RACE reads through MiXCR, listing each CDR3 protein once. The sample contains more than 250,000 distinct CDR3 sequences, 16% of which appear only once. The sequenced sample was PBMCs or a T cell subset sorted from them (not recorded which). The receptor set was obtained from a man aged 18 to 35 who had mild COVID-19 (a few samples of this study predate the infection). Cell type and time point are not known.

This chain links TRBV18 with TRBJ1-5; the D gene is possibly TRBD1 (5 bases). Germline assignment: CDR1 KGHSH and CDR2 LQKENI. The V and J ends lost 4 bases and 3 bases respectively, with 13 bases between them. The CDR3 runs to 15 residues. In nucleotides, the CDR3 is TGTGCCAGCTCACTCGGGAGAGGGGCCAATCAGCCCCAGCATTTT. Encoded protein: CASSLGRGANQPQHF.

This chain links TRBV15 with TRBJ2-1, with D unresolved. Germline V gives CDR1 LNHNV, CDR2 YYDKDF (reference sequence). V gave up 0 bases and J gave up 2 bases, with 8 bases separating them. The CDR3 is made up of 15 amino acids. This CDR3 is CATSREGNPYNEQFF. CDR3 DNA: TGTGCCACCAGCAGAGAAGGTAACCCCTACAATGAGCAGTTCTTC.

The chain couples TRBV15 to TRBJ2-7, with 7 nucleotides matching TRBD2. The germline CDR1 and CDR2 sequences are LNHNV and YYDKDF (reference sequence). With V trimmed by 6 bases and J by 4 bases, 3 bases remained unmatched. The CDR3 is 12 residues long. The CDR3 DNA reads as TGTGCCACCAGGGACGGGGGGTACGAGCAGTACTTC. It is translated as CATRDGGYEQYF.

The genes are TRBV7-9 and TRBJ2-5; 7 bases line up with TRBD1. J was trimmed by 5 bases and V by 5 bases; bases with no gene match: 11. The CDR3 is 15 residues long. Germline V gives CDR1 SEHNR, CDR2 FQNEAQ (reference sequence). CDR3 bases: TGTGCCAGCAGCCTTGGGACAGCCCTCCGGGAGACCCAGTACTTC. Its protein is CASSLGTALRETQYF.

This clonotype has only one observation. The gene calls are TRBV12-3 or TRBV12-4 and TRBJ2-2; D call uncertain. The CDR3 extends over 13 amino acids. The V end lost 7 bases, the J end lost 1 base, and 7 bases lay between the germline ends. The CDR3 sequence: CASIGQNTGELFF. DNA of the CDR3: TGTGCCAGCATTGGGCAGAACACCGGGGAGCTGTTTTTT.

The V gene is TRBV6-2 or TRBV6-3, the J gene TRBJ2-5; TRBD2 is a possible D gene (6 bases). The CDR3 has 15 amino acids. Germline values: CDR1 MNHEY, CDR2 SVGEGT. Trimming removed 5 bases at V and 3 bases at J, with 16 bases between. The DNA of the CDR3 is TGTGCCAGCAGTCCCACGGGGGATGGAAAAGAGACCCAGTACTTC. Its protein is CASSPTGDGKETQYF.

The J gene is TRBJ2-5, the V gene TRBV7-2; no definite D call. The V end lost 3 bases, the J end lost 13 bases, and 12 bases lay between the germline ends. Germline loops: CDR1 SGHTA, CDR2 FQGNSA. The CDR3 extends over 11 amino acids. As DNA, the CDR3 is TGTGCCAGCAGCTTCGGACCGCGCCTGTACTTC. Translated: CASSFGPRLYF. The full variable domain, completed using reference TRBV7-2 and TRBJ2-5, is GAGVSQSPSNKVTEKGKDVELRCDPISGHTALYWYRQSLGQGLEFLIYFQGNSAPDKSGLPSDRFSAERTGGSVSTLTIQRTQQEDSAVYLCASSFGPRLYFGPGTRLLVL.

This chain joins TRBV5-1 and TRBJ2-5; weak D call: TRBD2 (6 bases). The CDR3 has 17 amino acids. Trimming stripped 1 base from V and 1 base from J, with 17 bases between. Looked up from germline, CDR1 is SGHRS and CDR2 is YFSETQ. The CDR3 DNA follows: TGCGCCAGCAGCTTGTCCCCAGGCGGGGACGTCCAAGAGACCCAGTACTTC. Its protein product is CASSLSPGGDVQETQYF.

V and J are TRBV20-1 and TRBJ1-5; a possible D gene is TRBD1 (5 bases). The CDR3 is 15 residues long. CDR1 and CDR2 from the germline V gene are DFQATT and SNEGSKA (reference sequence). Trimming took off 5 bases at V and 5 bases at J, with 19 bases between the two ends. CDR3 in amino acids: CSALRNSGNDQPQHF. The CDR3 DNA sequence: TGCAGTGCTCTTCGGAACTCAGGGAACGATCAGCCCCAGCATTTT.

A few counts support this clonotype. The DNA of the CDR3 is TGTGCCAGCAGCGTGGGCCTTTCAGATACGCAGTATTTT. Its translation: CASSVGLSDTQYF. The V gene is TRBV9, the J gene TRBJ2-3, with no clear D. The CDR3 totals 13 residues. CDR1 SGDLS and CDR2 YYNGEE come from the germline V gene. V was trimmed by 2 bases and J by 4 bases, leaving 8 bases between them.

V usage is TRBV5-1 and J usage is TRBJ1-1; no reliable D call. Germline V gene sequence: CDR1 SGHRS, CDR2 YFSETQ. V was cut by 0 bases and J by 1 base, with 4 bases left in between. The CDR3 is 13 residues long. This CDR3 is CASSLDENTEAFF. The DNA of the CDR3 is TGCGCCAGCAGCTTGGACGAGAACACTGAAGCTTTCTTT.

The genes are TRBV10-3 and TRBJ2-6; D perhaps matches TRBD2 (5 bases). Germline CDR1 and CDR2: ENHRY and SYGVKD. The CDR3 is 18 residues long. V was cut by 0 bases and J by 0 bases, with 12 bases left in between. The CDR3 sequence is CAISESGAGGSGANVLTF. DNA of the CDR3: TGTGCCATCAGTGAGTCTGGAGCAGGAGGCTCTGGGGCCAACGTCCTGACTTTC.

This clonotype was found a few times. The chain is built from TRBV19 and TRBJ2-2; no clear D. Germline CDR1 is LNHDA and CDR2 is SQIVND (reference sequence). This CDR3 contains 14 residues. The V end lost 3 bases, the J end lost 1 base, and 6 bases lay between the germline ends. Written as DNA, the CDR3 is TGTGCCAGTAGTATTGTTCTGAACACCGGGGAGCTGTTTTTT. It yields the protein CASSIVLNTGELFF.

This clonotype appeared a few times. This chain links TRBV9 with TRBJ2-3; the D gene is possibly TRBD1 (5 bases). This CDR3 has 13 amino acids. V lost 0 bases and J lost 5, with 7 bases in between. CDR1 SGDLS and CDR2 YYNGEE come from the germline V gene. CDR3 sequence reads: CASSVDRGDTQYF. CDR3 in DNA: TGTGCCAGCAGCGTAGATAGGGGAGATACGCAGTATTTT.

The chain is built from TRBV4-1 and TRBJ2-7, with 7 bases aligning to TRBD1. V was clipped by 2 bases and J by 2 bases; unmatched bases: 6. Germline CDR1 MGHRA, CDR2 YSYEKL. The CDR3 runs to 15 residues. CDR3 region: CASSQLTGDAYEQYF. DNA for the CDR3: TGCGCCAGCAGCCAACTAACAGGGGACGCCTACGAGCAGTACTTC.

Only a few counts were recorded for this clonotype. This sequence joins TRBV7-9 and TRBJ2-2; D remains ambiguous. The CDR3 length is 17 residues. The V end lost 3 bases, the J end lost 3 bases, and 17 bases lay between the germline ends. Looked up from germline, CDR1 is SEHNR and CDR2 is FQNEAQ (reference sequence). The CDR3 nucleotides read TGTGCCAGCAGCTTGGGTGACCCAGCCCCTTACACCGGGGAGCTGTTTTTT. Its protein product is CASSLGDPAPYTGELFF.

V gene TRBV5-6 combines with J gene TRBJ2-5; D ambiguous. CDR1 is SGHDT, CDR2 YYEEEE, per germline. V dropped 0 bases and J dropped 3 bases, with 6 bases sitting between them. There are 13 residues in the CDR3. The CDR3 reads CASSLGIKETQYF. The CDR3 DNA reads TGTGCCAGCAGCTTGGGCATTAAAGAGACCCAGTACTTC. Supplemented by reference TRBV5-6 and TRBJ2-5, the full variable domain reads DAGVTQSPTHLIKTRGQQVTLRCSPKSGHDTVSWYQQALGQGPQFIFQYYEEEERQRGNFPDRFSGHQFPNYSSELNVNALLLGDSALYLCASSLGIKETQYFGPGTRLLVL.

The chain is built from TRBV20-1 and TRBJ1-5; D is uncertain. Per germline, CDR1 DFQATT and CDR2 SNEGSKA (reference sequence). This CDR3 is 13 amino acids long. The ends were cut back, 3 bases at V and 9 bases at J, with 15 bases in the middle. In DNA form, the CDR3 reads TGCAGTGCTAGGGACGCCTTCTTACCGCCCCAGCATTTT. This codes for CSARDAFLPPQHF.

The table lists this clonotype with a count of one. J is TRBJ1-5 and V is TRBV6-5, with 9 nucleotides matching TRBD1. Germline values: CDR1 MNHEY, CDR2 SVGAGI. The CDR3 contains 15 residues. Trimming removed 0 bases from V and 15 bases from J; junction bases left unmatched: 12. This CDR3 reads CASSYSTAGQGLLHF. DNA for the CDR3: TGTGCCAGCAGTTACTCCACGGCGGGACAGGGTTTATTGCATTTT.

This clonotype was counted only a few times. The V and J genes are TRBV4-3 and TRBJ2-2; no clear D gene. This CDR3 is built from 11 residues. Trimming left V 5 bases short and J 7 bases short, with 5 bases between. CDR1 and CDR2 (germline): LGHNA, YSLEER. In DNA, the CDR3 is TGCGCCAGCAGCGGGTTCGGGGAGCTGTTTTTT. Translating it yields CASSGFGELFF.

This clonotype was seen a handful of times. This sequence joins TRBV7-9 and TRBJ2-2; TRBD2 agrees at 11 bases. CDR3 size: 17 residues. V dropped 3 bases and J dropped 2; count of bases not matched to a gene: 5. Germline CDR1 and CDR2: SEHNR and FQNEAQ (reference sequence). The CDR3 region has the DNA TGTGCCAGCAGCTTCCCGGGACTAGCGGAAAACACCGGGGAGCTGTTTTTT. Its translation is CASSFPGLAENTGELFF.

This clonotype was found a few times. The chain carries TRBV18 and TRBJ2-1; D possibly corresponds to TRBD1 (6 bases). Germline values: CDR1 KGHSH, CDR2 LQKENI. Trimming shortened V by 0 bases and J by 6 bases, and 15 bases separated the two germline ends. The CDR3 has 16 residues. CDR3 loop: CASSPPGQPLRNEQFF. For the CDR3, the DNA is TGTGCCAGCTCACCACCGGGACAACCCCTTCGCAATGAGCAGTTCTTC.

This clonotype was detected many times. V is TRBV7-9 and J is TRBJ2-1; 15 bases map to TRBD2. The V and J ends lost 7 bases and 9 bases, in that order; junction bases with no gene match: 10. There are 16 residues in the CDR3. Germline V gives CDR1 SEHNR, CDR2 FQNEAQ (reference sequence). CDR3: CASTRGTSGGSGEQFF. In DNA, the CDR3 is TGTGCCAGCACCCGAGGGACTAGCGGGGGGTCGGGTGAGCAGTTCTTC.

This clonotype was observed many times. The CDR3 DNA reads TGTGCCAGCAGCTTGACCGGGACAGATGACAATGAGCAGTTCTTC. Translating gives CASSLTGTDDNEQFF. This chain uses TRBV7-8 with TRBJ2-1, with 7 nucleotides matching TRBD1. The trim removed 3 bases at V and 5 bases at J, leaving 7 bases unmatched. The CDR3 is made up of 15 amino acids. Germline V gene sequence: CDR1 SGHVS, CDR2 FQNEAQ.